The entry below gives a single T cell receptor (beta chain) sequence along with its context. Investigators divided CD4+ cells into CD45RA+ naive and CD45RA-negative memory subsets. The sample comes from a study of shared clonotypes between healthy human individuals. V was shortened by 0 bases and J by 3 bases, with 9 bases between the two germline ends. In germline, CDR1 is SGHAT, CDR2 FQNNGV. The CDR3 spans 14 residues. Assay used: immunoSEQ multiplex PCR; TCRdb lists only in-frame clones, some missing. The sample includes 2 million to 3 million clones, 80% to 95% of them seen just once. What was sequenced was naive CD4+ T cells from PBMCs. Indicated subset: CD45RA+ positively selected. The rearrangement uses TRBV11-2 and TRBJ2-7; perhaps TRBD1 as D (5 bases). The source of this sequence is a man in his late teens or twenties in good health. Some clones in this sample may be carry-over from other donors' samples. This CDR3 is CASSLEGRDYEQYF. The CDR3 nucleotides read TGTGCCAGCAGCTTAGAAGGCAGGGACTACGAGCAGTACTTC. Full variable domain (outside the CDR3, taken from reference TRBV11-2 and TRBJ2-7): EAGVAQSPRYKIIEKRQSVAFWCNPISGHATLYWYQQILGQGPKLLIQFQNNGVVDDSQLPKDRFSAERLKGVDSTLKIQPAKLEDSAVYLCASSLEGRDYEQYFGPGTRLTVT.